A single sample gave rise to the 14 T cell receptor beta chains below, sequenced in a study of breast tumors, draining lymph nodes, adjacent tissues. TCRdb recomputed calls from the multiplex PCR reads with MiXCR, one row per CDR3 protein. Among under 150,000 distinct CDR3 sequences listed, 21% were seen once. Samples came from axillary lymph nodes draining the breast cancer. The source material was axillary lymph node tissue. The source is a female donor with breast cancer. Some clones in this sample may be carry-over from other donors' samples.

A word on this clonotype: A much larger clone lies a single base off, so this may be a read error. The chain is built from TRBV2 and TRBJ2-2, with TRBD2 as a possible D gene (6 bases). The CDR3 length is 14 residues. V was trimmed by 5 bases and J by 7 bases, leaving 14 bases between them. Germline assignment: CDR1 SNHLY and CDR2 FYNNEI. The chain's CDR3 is CASSSDGGSGELFF. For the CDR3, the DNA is TGTGCCAGCAGTTCGGACGGGGGAAGCGGGGAGCTGTTTTTT.

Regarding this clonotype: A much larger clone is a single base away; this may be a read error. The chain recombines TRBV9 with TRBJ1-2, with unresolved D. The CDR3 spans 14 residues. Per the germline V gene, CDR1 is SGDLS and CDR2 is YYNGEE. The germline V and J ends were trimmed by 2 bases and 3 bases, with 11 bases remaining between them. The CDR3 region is CASSVSEGDYGYTF. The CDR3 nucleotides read TGTGCCAGCAGCGTCTCGGAGGGCGACTATGGCTACACCTTC.

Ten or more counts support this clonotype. The CDR3 sequence is CSARDLYGQGGETQYF. The CDR3 nucleotides read TGCAGTGCTAGAGATCTATACGGGCAGGGGGGAGAGACCCAGTACTTC. This chain connects TRBV20-1 to TRBJ2-5, with D perhaps TRBD1 (7 bases). From germline, CDR1 is DFQATT and CDR2 SNEGSKA (reference sequence). This CDR3 contains 16 residues. V lost 0 bases and J lost 4, with 18 bases in between.

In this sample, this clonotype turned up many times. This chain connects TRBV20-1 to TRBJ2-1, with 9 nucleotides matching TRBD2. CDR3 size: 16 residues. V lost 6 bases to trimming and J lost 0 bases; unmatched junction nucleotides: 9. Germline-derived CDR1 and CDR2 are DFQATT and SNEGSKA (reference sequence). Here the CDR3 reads CSAFGLSGSSYNEQFF. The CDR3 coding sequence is TGCAGTGCCTTCGGCCTTAGCGGGAGCTCCTACAATGAGCAGTTCTTC.

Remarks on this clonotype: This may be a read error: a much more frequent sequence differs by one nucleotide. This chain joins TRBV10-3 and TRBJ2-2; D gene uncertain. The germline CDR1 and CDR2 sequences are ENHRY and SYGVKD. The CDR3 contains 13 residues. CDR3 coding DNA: TGTGCCACCAGTGGCAGCAACACCGGGGAGCTGTTTTTT. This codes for CATSGSNTGELFF.

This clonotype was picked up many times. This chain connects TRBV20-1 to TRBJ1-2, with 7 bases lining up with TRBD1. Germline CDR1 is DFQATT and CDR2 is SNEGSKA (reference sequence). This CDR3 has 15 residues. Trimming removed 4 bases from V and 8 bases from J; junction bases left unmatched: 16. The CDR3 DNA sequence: TGCAGTGCTATTGGGACAGCATTCCCACAGGGCGGCTACACCTTC. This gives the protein CSAIGTAFPQGGYTF.

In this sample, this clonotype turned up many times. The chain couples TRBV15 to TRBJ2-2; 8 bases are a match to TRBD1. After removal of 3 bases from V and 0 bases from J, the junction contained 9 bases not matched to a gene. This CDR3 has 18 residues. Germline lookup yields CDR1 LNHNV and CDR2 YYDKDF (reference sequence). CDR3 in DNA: TGTGCCACCAGCAGGCAGACAGGGGAGATAGCGAACACCGGGGAGCTGTTTTTT. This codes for CATSRQTGEIANTGELFF. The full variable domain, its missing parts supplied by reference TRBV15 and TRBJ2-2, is DAMVIQNPRYQVTQFGKPVTLSCSQTLNHNVMYWYQQKSSQAPKLLFHYYDKDFNNEADTPDNFQSRRPNTSFCFLDIRSPGLGDTAMYLCATSRQTGEIANTGELFFGEGSRLTVL.

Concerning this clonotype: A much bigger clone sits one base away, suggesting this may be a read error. CDR3 residues: CASSMGLSTKQYF. For the CDR3, the DNA is TGTGCCAGTAGTATGGGTCTCTCTACGAAGCAGTACTTC. The chain couples TRBV19 to TRBJ2-7; D is undetermined. The CDR3 totals 13 residues. Germline V gene sequence: CDR1 LNHDA, CDR2 SQIVND (reference sequence). Deletions cut 3 bases from V and 8 bases from J, with 14 bases between.

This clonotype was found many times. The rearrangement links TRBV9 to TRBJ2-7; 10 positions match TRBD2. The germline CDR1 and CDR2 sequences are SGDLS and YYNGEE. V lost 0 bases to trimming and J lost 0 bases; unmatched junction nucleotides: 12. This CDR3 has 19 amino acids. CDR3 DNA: TGTGCCAGCAGCGTAGGAGGAGTGGCCGGGACTAGCGTCTCCTACGAGCAGTACTTC. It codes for CASSVGGVAGTSVSYEQYF.

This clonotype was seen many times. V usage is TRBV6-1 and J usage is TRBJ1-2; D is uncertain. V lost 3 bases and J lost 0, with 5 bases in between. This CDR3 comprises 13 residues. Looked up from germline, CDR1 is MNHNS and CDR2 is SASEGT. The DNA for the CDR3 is TGTGCCAGCAGTGAGGAGACTAACTATGGCTACACCTTC. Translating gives CASSEETNYGYTF.

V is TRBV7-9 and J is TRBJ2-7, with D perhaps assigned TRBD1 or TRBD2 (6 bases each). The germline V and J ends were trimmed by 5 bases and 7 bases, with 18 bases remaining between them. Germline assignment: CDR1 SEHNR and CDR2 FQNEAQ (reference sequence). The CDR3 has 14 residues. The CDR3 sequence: CASSPPGQGREQYF. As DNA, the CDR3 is TGTGCCAGCAGCCCACCGGGACAAGGGAGGGAGCAGTACTTC.

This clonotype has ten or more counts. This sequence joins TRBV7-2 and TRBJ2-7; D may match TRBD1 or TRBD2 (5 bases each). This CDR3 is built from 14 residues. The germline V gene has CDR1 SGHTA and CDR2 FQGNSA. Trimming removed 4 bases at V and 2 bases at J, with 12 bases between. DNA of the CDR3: TGTGCCAGCAGCTGGTTTGGGGGACCCTACGAGCAGTACTTC. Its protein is CASSWFGGPYEQYF.

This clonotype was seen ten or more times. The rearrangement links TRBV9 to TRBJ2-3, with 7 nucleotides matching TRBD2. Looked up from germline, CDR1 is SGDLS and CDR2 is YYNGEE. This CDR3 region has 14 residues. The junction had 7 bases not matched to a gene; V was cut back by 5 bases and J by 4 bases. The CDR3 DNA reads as TGTGCCAGCAGTTTTGGGGCGGGAGCAGATACGCAGTATTTT. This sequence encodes CASSFGAGADTQYF. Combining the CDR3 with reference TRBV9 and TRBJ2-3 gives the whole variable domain DSGVTQTPKHLITATGQRVTLRCSPRSGDLSVYWYQQSLDQGLQFLIQYYNGEERAKGNILERFSAQQFPDLHSELNLSSLELGDSALYFCASSFGAGADTQYFGPGTRLTVL.

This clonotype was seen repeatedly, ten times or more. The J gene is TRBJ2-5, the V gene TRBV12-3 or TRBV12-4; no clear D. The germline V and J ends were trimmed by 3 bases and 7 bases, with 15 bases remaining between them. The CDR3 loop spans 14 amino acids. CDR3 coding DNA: TGTGCCAGCAGTTTGTTTAGATCAGCCGGGACCCAGTACTTC. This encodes CASSLFRSAGTQYF.